These 27 T cell receptor beta chains came from one sample sequenced in a study of cytomegalovirus exposure and HLA in healthy donors. Sequencing was performed with immunoSEQ multiplex PCR; in TCRdb, only in-frame clones are kept and a portion is missing. The sample includes some 190,000 clones, 86% of them seen just once. The sequenced material came from PBMCs. All receptors derive from a man aged 25-40 years in good health and CMV-seropositive.

The chain joins TRBV27 to TRBJ2-7; D ambiguous. CDR3 length: 13 residues. V shed 2 bases and J shed 1 base, with 6 bases lying between them. Germline CDR1 reads MNHEY; CDR2 reads SMNVEV (reference sequence). The CDR3 reads CASSLQRSYEQYF. The CDR3 DNA sequence: TGTGCCAGCAGTTTACAACGATCCTACGAGCAGTACTTC.

The chain joins TRBV6-5 to TRBJ1-1, with D maybe TRBD1 (5 bases). Germline-derived CDR1 and CDR2 are MNHEY and SVGAGI. This CDR3 comprises 13 residues. V dropped 2 bases and J dropped 7 bases, with 11 bases sitting between them. CDR3: CASSYLWTHEAFF. For the CDR3, the DNA is TGTGCCAGCAGTTACCTCTGGACACATGAAGCTTTCTTT.

The chain's CDR3 is CASSSVRETQYF. CDR3 sequence (DNA): TGTGCCAGCAGTTCAGTGCGGGAGACCCAGTACTTC. This chain links TRBV2 with TRBJ2-5, with D unresolved. V was cut by 5 bases and J by 5 bases, with 9 bases left in between. The CDR3 totals 12 residues. Per germline, CDR1 SNHLY and CDR2 FYNNEI. The full variable domain, completed using reference TRBV2 and TRBJ2-5, is EPEVTQTPSHQVTQMGQEVILRCVPISNHLYFYWYRQILGQKVEFLVSFYNNEISEKSEIFDDQFSVERPDGSNFTLKIRSTKLEDSAMYFCASSSVRETQYFGPGTRLLVL.

The J gene is TRBJ2-1, the V gene TRBV30, with D possibly matching TRBD2 (5 bases). CDR3 length: 15 amino acids. V lost 0 bases and J lost 10, with 19 bases in between. Germline V gives CDR1 GTSNPN, CDR2 SVGIG (reference sequence). CDR3 protein: CAWSVSSLTSGEQFF. DNA for the CDR3: TGTGCCTGGAGTGTTTCTAGCCTAACATCTGGGGAGCAGTTCTTC.

This chain links TRBV27 with TRBJ2-1; D is perhaps TRBD2 (5 bases). CDR1 is MNHEY, CDR2 SMNVEV, per germline (reference sequence). The V end was cut by 0 bases, the J end by 3 bases, with 9 bases between. CDR3 length equals 15 residues. Here the CDR3 reads CASSLSADYYNEQFF. CDR3 in DNA: TGTGCCAGCAGTTTATCAGCGGATTACTACAATGAGCAGTTCTTC.

For this clone: The sample carries other DNA sequences with the same CDR3. The J gene is TRBJ2-2, the V gene TRBV6-5; D is possibly TRBD1 (6 bases). Deletions cut 6 bases from V and 3 bases from J, with 8 bases between. The CDR3 covers 13 residues. CDR1 is MNHEY and CDR2 is SVGAGI in the germline V gene. The CDR3 reads CASRRTDTGELFF. Written as DNA, the CDR3 is TGTGCCAGCAGGCGGACAGACACCGGGGAGCTGTTTTTT.

V is TRBV30 and J is TRBJ1-4; D is possibly TRBD1 (6 bases). This CDR3 has 15 residues. V was trimmed by 2 bases and J by 5 bases, leaving 15 bases between them. Per the germline V gene, CDR1 is GTSNPN and CDR2 is SVGIG (reference sequence). CDR3 residues: CAWSRGTTGNEKLFF. The CDR3 DNA follows: TGTGCCTGGAGTCGAGGGACTACAGGGAATGAAAAACTGTTTTTT. Full variable domain (remainder filled in from reference TRBV30 and TRBJ1-4): SQTIHQWPATLVQPVGSPLSLECTVEGTSNPNLYWYRQAAGRGLQLLFYSVGIGQISSEVPQNLSASRPQDRQFILSSKKLLLSDSGFYLCAWSRGTTGNEKLFFGSGTQLSVL.

The chain has TRBV7-9 and TRBJ2-1, with D tentatively TRBD2 (7 bases). This CDR3 region has 15 residues. The germline V gene encodes CDR1 SEHNR and CDR2 FQNEAQ (reference sequence). The V and J ends lost 5 bases and 5 bases respectively, with 16 bases between them. The CDR3 bases are TGTGCCAGCAGCGGCACGGGGGGCTCAGACAATGAGCAGTTCTTC. This translates into CASSGTGGSDNEQFF.

The gene calls are TRBV6-6 and TRBJ2-5; the D gene is possibly TRBD2 (6 bases). Germline V lookup: CDR1 MNHNY, CDR2 SVGAGI (reference sequence). V shed 7 bases and J shed 2 bases, with 11 bases lying between them. CDR3 length: 13 residues. The CDR3 region has the DNA TGTGCCAGCATCGGGACTTATCAAGAGACCCAGTACTTC. Translating gives CASIGTYQETQYF.

V gene TRBV28 combines with J gene TRBJ1-2; TRBD1 matches 7 bases. The germline gives CDR1 MDHEN, CDR2 SYDVKM. The CDR3 contains 14 residues. V lost 3 bases to trimming and J lost 6 bases; unmatched junction nucleotides: 7. Here the CDR3 reads CASSFSDRPHGYTF. For the CDR3, the DNA is TGTGCCAGCAGTTTCTCGGACAGGCCTCATGGCTACACCTTC.

V is TRBV6-5 and J is TRBJ1-5; maybe TRBD1 (6 bases). Trimming cost V 4 bases and J 6 bases, with 16 bases left between them. The CDR3 has 15 residues. Germline values: CDR1 MNHEY, CDR2 SVGAGI. DNA for the CDR3: TGTGCCAGCAGTTCCGGGACACCAAACGGTCAGCCCCAGCATTTT. Its protein product is CASSSGTPNGQPQHF.

The V call is TRBV6-5, the J call TRBJ1-1; TRBD1 might be the D (6 bases). Germline CDR1 MNHEY, CDR2 SVGAGI. This CDR3 contains 16 residues. V was shortened by 2 bases and J by 3 bases, with 16 bases between the two germline ends. CDR3 protein: CASSYLAGARDTEAFF. CDR3 in DNA: TGTGCCAGCAGTTACCTGGCGGGGGCCAGGGACACTGAAGCTTTCTTT.

V is TRBV5-1 and J is TRBJ1-1, with 7 bases matching TRBD1. J was trimmed by 3 bases and V by 3 bases; bases with no gene match: 8. The CDR3 extends over 15 amino acids. Per germline, CDR1 SGHRS and CDR2 YFSETQ. Here the CDR3 DNA reads TGCGCCAGCAGCTGGACCGGGACAGCGGACACTGAAGCTTTCTTT. Residues: CASSWTGTADTEAFF.

The chain links TRBV29-1 to TRBJ1-3; D gene unclear. Germline CDR1 SQVTM, CDR2 ANQGSEA. This CDR3 contains 12 residues. V lost 2 bases to trimming and J lost 4 bases, with 6 bases between them. Here the CDR3 DNA reads TGCAGCGTTGAACCTGCAGGAAACACCATATATTTT. This encodes CSVEPAGNTIYF.

The CDR3 sequence: CASSGGHHGYEQYF. For the CDR3, the DNA is TGTGCCAGCAGCGGGGGACACCACGGATACGAGCAGTACTTC. The chain employs TRBV27 and TRBJ2-7; D could derive from TRBD1 or TRBD2 (6 bases each). Germline V gene data show CDR1 as MNHEY and CDR2 as SMNVEV (reference sequence). Trimming took 6 bases from V and 4 from J, leaving 16 bases between them. The CDR3 totals 14 residues.

V is TRBV5-6 and J is TRBJ2-1, with 12 bases matching TRBD2. The trim removed 5 bases at V and 5 bases at J, leaving 11 bases unmatched. CDR1 SGHDT and CDR2 YYEEEE come from the germline V gene. There are 17 residues in the CDR3. The CDR3 coding sequence is TGTGCCAGCAGTCTTAGACTAGCGGGGGCCCCCAACAATGAGCAGTTCTTC. It translates to CASSLRLAGAPNNEQFF.

The genes are TRBV6-5 and TRBJ1-1; no reliable D call. The CDR3 contains 16 residues. CDR1 is MNHEY and CDR2 is SVGAGI in the germline V gene. V gave up 2 bases and J gave up 1 base, with 14 bases separating them. The CDR3 DNA sequence: TGTGCCAGCAGTTACGATAGGAAAGGGCGGAACACTGAAGCTTTCTTT. Protein sequence: CASSYDRKGRNTEAFF.

The chain joins TRBV18 to TRBJ1-5, with unresolved D. CDR3 length: 15 residues. Trimming took 3 bases from V and 6 from J, leaving 15 bases between them. Germline assignment: CDR1 KGHSH and CDR2 LQKENI. The CDR3 sequence: CASSPLDGPVQPQHF. The CDR3 DNA reads as TGTGCCAGCTCACCCTTAGACGGACCCGTTCAGCCCCAGCATTTT.

This clone came up once. The chain couples TRBV6-1 to TRBJ2-3; 8 nucleotides match TRBD2. CDR3 length: 16 residues. Germline V lookup: CDR1 MNHNS, CDR2 SASEGT. With 2 bases clipped from V and 0 bases from J, the junction kept 4 bases outside the gene matches. The CDR3 loop is CASSERGGTSTDTQYF. Here the CDR3 DNA reads TGTGCCAGCAGTGAACGCGGGGGGACTAGCACAGATACGCAGTATTTT.

The rearrangement uses TRBV6-5 and TRBJ1-2; D may be TRBD1 (5 bases). Trimming removed 6 bases at V and 5 bases at J, with 16 bases between. CDR3 length equals 14 residues. In germline, CDR1 is MNHEY, CDR2 SVGAGI. In DNA form, the CDR3 reads TGTGCCAGCAGCCGCCCCGAGGGGAATTATGGCTACACCTTC. Amino acid sequence: CASSRPEGNYGYTF.

The chain is built from TRBV25-1 and TRBJ2-7; 8 nucleotides align to TRBD2. CDR3 length equals 15 residues. V lost 1 base to trimming and J lost 2 bases; unmatched junction nucleotides: 4. Germline CDR1 reads MGHDK; CDR2 reads SYGVNS. This CDR3 reads CASSESSGPTYEQYF. The CDR3 DNA follows: TGTGCCAGCAGTGAATCTAGCGGGCCTACCTACGAGCAGTACTTC.

This clone occurred a few times. This sequence joins TRBV20-1 and TRBJ1-5; D ambiguous. Trimming removed 6 bases from V and 7 bases from J, with 10 bases in between. Per germline, CDR1 DFQATT and CDR2 SNEGSKA (reference sequence). CDR3 size: 11 residues. The CDR3 is CSAAFGQPQHF. The CDR3 nucleotides are TGCAGTGCCGCCTTCGGGCAGCCCCAGCATTTT.

This chain uses TRBV12-2 with TRBJ2-1; the table's D call of TRBD2 was not tested on the DNA. TRBV12-2 is tagged as a pseudogene. The CDR3 runs to 15 residues. CDR3 DNA: TGTGCAAGTCGCCTAGGACTCTTTTCGATCAATGAGCAGTTCTTC. Its protein is CASRLGLFSINEQFF.

This chain joins TRBV4-3 and TRBJ1-1; D perhaps matches TRBD1 (5 bases). Trimming removed 0 bases from V and 4 bases from J, with 9 bases in between. CDR1 LGHNA and CDR2 YSLEER come from the germline V gene. This CDR3 is built from 14 residues. CDR3 sequence: CASSQEGGSTEAFF. The CDR3 DNA reads as TGCGCCAGCAGCCAAGAGGGGGGGAGCACTGAAGCTTTCTTT.

This chain uses TRBV7-2 with TRBJ2-1; 10 bases are shared with TRBD2. This CDR3 comprises 15 residues. The germline V gene encodes CDR1 SGHTA and CDR2 FQGNSA. V was clipped by 6 bases and J by 5 bases; unmatched bases: 7. The CDR3 DNA follows: TGTGCCAGCAGACCCGGACTAGCGGCCCACAATGAGCAGTTCTTC. Translated: CASRPGLAAHNEQFF.

This clone came up once. This specimen includes other DNA sequences encoding the same CDR3. The chain employs TRBV6-5 and TRBJ1-1; tentatively, D is TRBD1 (6 bases). The V gene lost 7 bases and the J gene lost 4 bases, with 13 bases spanning the gap. In germline, CDR1 is MNHEY, CDR2 SVGAGI. The CDR3 loop spans 13 amino acids. Written as DNA, the CDR3 is TGTGCCAGCAACTTACAGGGCTCCACTGAAGCTTTCTTT. Its protein is CASNLQGSTEAFF.

The chain couples TRBV5-1 to TRBJ2-1; TRBD1 agrees at 10 bases. CDR1 SGHRS and CDR2 YFSETQ come from the germline V gene. V was clipped by 7 bases and J by 6 bases; unmatched bases: 10. The CDR3 has 15 amino acids. CDR3 region: CASFQGGTGVNEQFF. CDR3 bases: TGCGCCAGCTTCCAAGGGGGGACAGGGGTCAATGAGCAGTTCTTC.